This T cell receptor (beta chain) comes out of a study of patients and donors after allogeneic stem cell transplantation. One entry per CDR3 protein, called by TCRdb with MiXCR from the RT-PCR reads. The data hold 800,000 to 1,000,000 distinct CDR3 sequences, with under 20% observed a single time. The CDR3 has 17 residues. The trim removed 5 bases at V and 0 bases at J, leaving 7 bases unmatched. The source of this sequence is a human donor who was either an allogeneic HSCT recipient or a stem cell or donor lymphocyte infusion donor (not recorded which). It is not recorded whose cells these are; they may come from a transplant donor. The genes are TRBV12-3 or TRBV12-4 and TRBJ2-7, with 13 bases identical to TRBD2. Sequenced input: blood, either unsorted or a sorted T cell fraction (not recorded which). CDR3: CASSPGLAGATSYEQYF. The CDR3 nucleotides are TGTGCCAGCAGTCCCGGACTAGCGGGAGCAACCTCCTACGAGCAGTACTTC.